Sequencing of this T cell receptor (beta chain) was carried out in a study of T-cell memory formation after mild COVID-19. 5'RACE with constant-segment primers yielded barcoded, UMI-tagged TCR alpha and TCR beta cDNA libraries. Each CDR3 protein gets one entry after TCRdb re-called the 5' RACE reads with MiXCR. The repertoire has 200,000 to 250,000 distinct CDR3 sequences, approximately 15% of them found once; the top ten carry 2.1%. This clonotype was recorded at least ten times. The sequencing input was PBMCs or a T cell subset sorted from them (not recorded which). This receptor was obtained from an adult woman who had mild COVID-19 (a few samples of this study predate the infection). Cell type and time point are not known.

CDR3 protein: CASSLILRGRESGSYNEQFF. The CDR3 nucleotides are TGTGCCAGCAGCCTAATTCTCAGGGGGCGCGAGAGTGGGTCCTACAATGAGCAGTTCTTC. V gene TRBV7-9 combines with J gene TRBJ2-1, with 8 bases lining up with TRBD1. The CDR3 runs to 20 residues. Trimming cost V 5 bases and J 1 base; bases outside gene matches: 19. Germline V gene sequence: CDR1 SEHNR, CDR2 FQNEAQ (reference sequence).